Following are 3 T cell receptor beta chains from one sample sequenced in a study of T cell repertoires in cytomegalovirus infection. TCRdb reanalysed the reads using MiXCR and keeps one entry per CDR3 protein. The sample consists of 200,000 to 300,000 distinct CDR3 sequences, 9.1% of them appearing once. Sequencing input: PBMCs. The receptors derive from a human donor in good health (CMV status not recorded). Some clones in this sample may be carry-over from other donors' samples.

This clonotype was seen more than once but under ten times. The chain links TRBV5-1 to TRBJ2-1; TRBD2 matches 9 bases. The germline CDR1 and CDR2 sequences are SGHRS and YFSETQ. With 0 bases clipped from V and 4 bases from J, the junction kept 2 bases outside the gene matches. The CDR3 runs 15 residues. CDR3 region: CASSLGLAAYNEQFF. The CDR3 bases are TGCGCCAGCAGCTTGGGACTAGCGGCATACAATGAGCAGTTCTTC.

This clonotype has only a few counts. The rearrangement uses TRBV6-1 and TRBJ1-5; TRBD1 aligns across 8 bases. There are 13 residues in the CDR3. Losses at the gene ends were 6 bases for V and 5 bases for J; bases not matched to a gene: 3. The V gene's germline CDR1 is MNHNS and CDR2 SASEGT. This chain's CDR3 is CASRGQEDQPQHF. The CDR3 DNA is TGTGCCAGCAGGGGACAGGAAGATCAGCCCCAGCATTTT.

CDR3 sequence reads: CSVRTGDQPQHF. The CDR3 DNA reads as TGCAGCGTCCGGACAGGGGATCAGCCCCAGCATTTT. The chain is built from TRBV29-1 and TRBJ1-5, with 9 bases lining up with TRBD1. Germline-derived CDR1 and CDR2 are SQVTM and ANQGSEA. Losses at the gene ends were 6 bases for V and 5 bases for J; bases not matched to a gene: 2. This CDR3 has 12 residues.